These 19 T cell receptor beta chains were sequenced from one sample in a study of early T cells in non-severe SARS-CoV-2 infection. TCRdb recomputed calls from the 5' RACE reads with MiXCR, one row per CDR3 protein. The sample includes some 40,000 distinct CDR3 sequences, 12% seen only once; the top ten take about a sixth. The specimen was whole blood. These receptors were collected from an adult who was a healthcare worker with PCR-confirmed SARS-CoV-2 infection or an uninfected control (not recorded which).

This clonotype has ten or more counts. CDR3 protein: CAISGLAEAFSTDTQYF. CDR3 nucleotides: TGTGCCATCAGCGGACTAGCGGAGGCCTTTAGCACAGATACGCAGTATTTT. The V gene is TRBV10-3, the J gene TRBJ2-3; 10 bases agree with TRBD2. V lost 6 bases to trimming and J lost 0 bases; unmatched junction nucleotides: 9. The CDR3 covers 17 residues. Germline lookup yields CDR1 ENHRY and CDR2 SYGVKD.

This clonotype was counted only a few times. The chain links TRBV6-2 or TRBV6-3 to TRBJ2-3; 8 bases agree with TRBD2. Trimming cost V 5 bases and J 6 bases; bases outside gene matches: 10. This CDR3 comprises 15 residues. The germline gives CDR1 MNHEY, CDR2 SVGEGT. CDR3 DNA sequence: TGTGCCAGCAGTCCTCCCCGGGGGGGCGTTGATACGCAGTATTTT. It codes for CASSPPRGGVDTQYF.

The chain is built from TRBV5-1 and TRBJ1-2; 8 bases align to TRBD1. J lost 7 bases, V lost 4 bases, and 9 bases had no gene match. The CDR3 runs 14 residues. The germline V gene has CDR1 SGHRS and CDR2 YFSETQ. The chain's CDR3 is CASSAGQGNRGYTF. The DNA for the CDR3 is TGCGCCAGCAGCGCCGGACAGGGAAATCGTGGCTACACCTTC.

Turning to this clonotype: One end of the junction fails to match germline, which may point to a read error. The chain uses TRBV4-3 and TRBJ2-1; D is perhaps TRBD2 (5 bases). Germline V gives CDR1 LGHNA, CDR2 YSLEER. The CDR3 is made up of 14 amino acids. The CDR3: CANSPIEGHNEQFF. The CDR3 DNA reads as TGCGCCAACAGCCCAATTGAGGGTCACAATGAGCAGTTCTTC.

This chain uses TRBV23-1 with TRBJ2-3; the match to TRBD2 covers 7 bases. TRBV23-1 is an ORF; its function is uncertain. Trimming at V came to 0 bases and at J to 3 bases, leaving 6 bases not matched to a gene. The CDR3 consists of 16 residues. This chain's CDR3 is CASSQSGRARTDTQYF. The CDR3, as DNA: TGCGCCAGCAGTCAATCTGGGAGGGCCAGGACAGATACGCAGTATTTT.

At least ten counts were recorded for this clonotype. Because the CDR3 is missing its conserved closing phenylalanine or tryptophan, this is likely a read error. The limits of the CDR3 on the DNA are not certain, so only TCRdb's listed CDR3 is given. The CDR3 loop is CATGETIRIG. The chain employs TRBV2 and TRBJ1-1; TRBD1 is the table's D call and was not checked against the DNA. Germline-derived CDR1 and CDR2 are SNHLY and FYNNEI. The CDR3 contains 10 residues when both ends are counted.

This clonotype was counted ten times or more. The rearrangement joins TRBV5-5 to TRBJ2-7; D is uncertain. The length of the CDR3 is 15 residues. From germline, CDR1 is SGHKS and CDR2 YYEKEE (reference sequence). V gave up 4 bases and J gave up 1 base, with 15 bases separating them. CDR3 loop: CASSQNTYNSYEQYF. In DNA, the CDR3 is TGTGCCAGCAGCCAGAACACTTATAATTCCTACGAGCAGTACTTC.

This clonotype came up many times. The CDR3 DNA reads as TGCAGTGCTAGAGAGGTGGGGCTCCACTCACCCCTCCACTTT. Translated: CSAREVGLHSPLHF. The chain employs TRBV20-1 and TRBJ1-6, with a tentative D call TRBD1 (5 bases). CDR3 length: 14 amino acids. Germline V gene lookup returns CDR1 DFQATT and CDR2 SNEGSKA (reference sequence). V was clipped by 0 bases and J by 10 bases, with 13 bases between them.

The table lists this clonotype with a few counts. This chain uses TRBV5-6 with TRBJ1-1; weak D call: TRBD1 (5 bases). Trimming shortened V by 2 bases and J by 5 bases, and 22 bases separated the two germline ends. This CDR3 region has 17 residues. Germline V gene data show CDR1 as SGHDT and CDR2 as YYEEEE. In DNA, the CDR3 is TGTGCCAGCAGCTTATGGGGCAGGGACCGGCGGGAGACTGAAGCTTTCTTT. It specifies CASSLWGRDRRETEAFF. The whole variable domain, remainder taken from reference TRBV5-6 and TRBJ1-1, is DAGVTQSPTHLIKTRGQQVTLRCSPKSGHDTVSWYQQALGQGPQFIFQYYEEEERQRGNFPDRFSGHQFPNYSSELNVNALLLGDSALYLCASSLWGRDRRETEAFFGQGTRLTVV.

This clonotype was observed at least ten times. The chain recombines TRBV7-3 with TRBJ2-1, with D perhaps TRBD1 (5 bases). This CDR3 is 15 amino acids long. Germline CDR1 reads SGHTA; CDR2 reads FQGTGA. The V and J ends lost 1 base and 9 bases respectively, with 16 bases between them. The CDR3 spells CASSLIAGMWGEQFF. The DNA of the CDR3 is TGTGCCAGCAGCTTAATCGCAGGGATGTGGGGTGAGCAGTTCTTC.

The count of this clonotype is one. The chain carries TRBV7-9 and TRBJ1-6; D is unresolved. Trimming took off 0 bases at V and 3 bases at J, with 6 bases between the two ends. The CDR3 runs 15 residues. Germline loops: CDR1 SEHNR, CDR2 FQNEAQ (reference sequence). In DNA, the CDR3 is TGTGCCAGCAGCTTAGCCCGGAACTATAATTCACCCCTCCACTTT. Protein product: CASSLARNYNSPLHF.

The chain combines TRBV7-9 with TRBJ2-3; tentative D call: TRBD2 (5 bases). V shed 5 bases and J shed 4 bases, with 16 bases lying between them. Germline CDR1 reads SEHNR; CDR2 reads FQNEAQ (reference sequence). CDR3 length: 15 residues. CDR3 amino acids: CASSVLGTVPDTQYF. In nucleotides, the CDR3 is TGTGCCAGCAGCGTACTAGGTACCGTCCCAGATACGCAGTATTTT.

DNA of the CDR3: TGTGCCAGCAGCCGTTTATCCTCCTACGAGCAGTACTTC. This encodes CASSRLSSYEQYF. This chain uses TRBV4-2 with TRBJ2-7, with D unresolved. Per germline, CDR1 LGHNA and CDR2 YNFKEQ. The CDR3 contains 13 residues. Between the trimmed V and J ends, which lost 4 bases and 0 bases, there was a span of 7 bases.

This clonotype was counted a few times. The J gene is TRBJ2-3, the V gene TRBV4-3, with D possibly being TRBD2 (5 bases). V dropped 4 bases and J dropped 4 bases, with 18 bases sitting between them. The CDR3 is 16 residues long. Germline CDR1 LGHNA, CDR2 YSLEER. Here the CDR3 reads CASSREGSRASDTQYF. Here the CDR3 DNA reads TGCGCCAGCAGCCGAGAGGGATCCCGGGCCTCAGATACGCAGTATTTT.

The table lists this clonotype with a few counts. The chain carries TRBV4-2 and TRBJ2-3; 10 bases fit TRBD2. The CDR3 spans 15 residues. Germline V gene data show CDR1 as LGHNA and CDR2 as YNFKEQ. V lost 5 bases, J lost 3 bases, and 5 bases stayed unmatched. CDR3 bases: TGTGCCAGCAGCAAAACTAGCGGGAAAACAGATACGCAGTATTTT. Translation: CASSKTSGKTDTQYF.

This clonotype was picked up a small number of times. The genes are TRBV5-1 and TRBJ2-3, with TRBD2 as a possible D gene (5 bases). There are 15 residues in the CDR3. Trimming removed 1 base at V and 3 bases at J, with 12 bases between. Per the germline V gene, CDR1 is SGHRS and CDR2 is YFSETQ. The CDR3 coding sequence is TGCGCCAGCAGCTTGTTGGGCGGCGGGACAGATACGCAGTATTTT. Translated, it gives CASSLLGGGTDTQYF.

This clonotype was seen a handful of times. The chain carries TRBV20-1 and TRBJ2-3, with 12 bases lining up with TRBD2. V was pared by 2 bases and J by 4 bases, with 10 bases of the junction left unmatched. The germline V gene has CDR1 DFQATT and CDR2 SNEGSKA (reference sequence). The CDR3 has 17 residues. The CDR3 loop reads CSARTGTSGRYADTQYF. The DNA of the CDR3 is TGCAGTGCTAGAACGGGAACTAGCGGGAGGTATGCAGATACGCAGTATTTT.

This clonotype was seen at least ten times. The rearrangement links TRBV20-1 to TRBJ2-7; TRBD1 agrees at 10 bases. This CDR3 comprises 13 residues. CDR1 is DFQATT, CDR2 SNEGSKA, per germline (reference sequence). Trimming took 2 bases from V and 7 from J; bases not matched to a gene: 5. CDR3 amino acids: CSARKTGGEEQYF. The CDR3 DNA is TGCAGTGCTAGAAAGACAGGGGGCGAGGAGCAGTACTTC.

This clonotype was counted between two and nine times. The V gene is TRBV7-2, the J gene TRBJ2-7; the match to TRBD2 covers 14 bases. Germline CDR1 is SGHTA and CDR2 is FQGNSA. This CDR3 is 14 amino acids long. After removal of 5 bases from V and 6 bases from J, the junction contained 3 bases not matched to a gene. CDR3 in amino acids: CASSPGTSGGEQYF. The CDR3 bases are TGTGCCAGCAGCCCTGGGACTAGCGGGGGCGAGCAGTACTTC.